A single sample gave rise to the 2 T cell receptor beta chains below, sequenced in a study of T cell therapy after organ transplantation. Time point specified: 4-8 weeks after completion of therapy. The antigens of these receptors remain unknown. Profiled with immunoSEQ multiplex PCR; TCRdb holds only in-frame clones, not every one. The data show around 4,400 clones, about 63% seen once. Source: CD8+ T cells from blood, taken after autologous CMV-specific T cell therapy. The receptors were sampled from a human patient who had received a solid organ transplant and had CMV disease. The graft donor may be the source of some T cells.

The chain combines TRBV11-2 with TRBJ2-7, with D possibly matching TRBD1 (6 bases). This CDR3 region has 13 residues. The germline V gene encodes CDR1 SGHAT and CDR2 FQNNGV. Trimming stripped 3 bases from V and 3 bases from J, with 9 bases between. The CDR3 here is CASSFGQSYEQYF. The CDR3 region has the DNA TGTGCCAGCAGCTTCGGACAGAGCTACGAGCAGTACTTC.

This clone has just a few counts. The CDR3 here is CASGTEYNEQFF. CDR3 DNA sequence: TGTGCCAGCGGGACAGAGTACAATGAGCAGTTCTTC. The chain has TRBV9 and TRBJ2-1, with TRBD1 identical over 7 bases. The germline V gene has CDR1 SGDLS and CDR2 YYNGEE. CDR3 size: 12 residues. Trimming at V came to 7 bases and at J to 4 bases, leaving 2 bases not matched to a gene.